The 25 T cell receptor beta chains below were found in one sample sequenced in a study of control samples from healthy donors and cancer patients. Clones were sequenced by immunoSEQ multiplex PCR, and TCRdb holds only the in-frame ones, with some missing. There are roughly 170,000 clones in the sample; 80% to 90% occur only once, and roughly 5% lies in the top ten. The sample was blood. These receptor sequences come from a woman aged 30 to 39 in good health.

This chain links TRBV6-5 with TRBJ1-5; D unclear. The germline V and J ends were trimmed by 4 bases and 3 bases, with 10 bases remaining between them. In germline, CDR1 is MNHEY, CDR2 SVGAGI. There are 14 residues in the CDR3. The CDR3 here is CASSSGYDNQPQHF. The CDR3 nucleotides are TGTGCCAGCAGTTCGGGGTACGACAATCAGCCCCAGCATTTT.

This chain uses TRBV5-4 with TRBJ1-2; D is ambiguous. The V end lost 0 bases, the J end lost 3 bases, and 3 bases lay between the germline ends. Per germline, CDR1 SGHNT and CDR2 YYREEE (reference sequence). This CDR3 comprises 12 residues. CDR3 in amino acids: CASSLEYYGYTF. The CDR3 DNA is TGTGCCAGCAGCTTGGAGTACTATGGCTACACCTTC.

The V and J genes are TRBV11-2 and TRBJ2-5; 9 nucleotides line up with TRBD1. In germline, CDR1 is SGHAT, CDR2 FQNNGV. V shed 1 base, J shed 4 bases, and the junction held 1 base outside the gene matches. This CDR3 comprises 14 residues. Written as DNA, the CDR3 is TGTGCCAGCAGCTTAGGACAGGGGGGAGAGACCCAGTACTTC. It specifies CASSLGQGGETQYF.

The rearrangement joins TRBV6-5 to TRBJ2-5; D possibly uses TRBD1 or TRBD2 (5 bases each). V lost 9 bases, J lost 5 bases, and 22 bases lay in between. From germline, CDR1 is MNHEY and CDR2 SVGAGI. CDR3 length: 15 amino acids. The CDR3 sequence is CASGTLAGIEETQYF. Here the CDR3 DNA reads TGTGCCAGTGGGACGTTGGCTGGGATAGAGGAGACCCAGTACTTC.

The chain carries TRBV29-1 and TRBJ2-2, with TRBD1 matching over 8 bases. The CDR3 contains 12 residues. CDR1 is SQVTM, CDR2 ANQGSEA, per germline. V gave up 7 bases and J gave up 6 bases; unmatched junction bases: 4. The chain's CDR3 is CSAQGDAGELFF. The CDR3 DNA sequence: TGCAGCGCACAGGGGGACGCCGGGGAGCTGTTTTTT.

J is TRBJ2-1 and V is TRBV4-2, with 9 nucleotides matching TRBD2. The germline gives CDR1 LGHNA, CDR2 YNFKEQ. J was trimmed by 7 bases and V by 4 bases; bases with no gene match: 8. This CDR3 contains 15 residues. Here the CDR3 reads CASSPGLAGGNEQFF. Written as DNA, the CDR3 is TGTGCCAGCAGCCCGGGACTAGCAGGCGGAAATGAGCAGTTCTTC.

On this clone: The same CDR3 can be traced to other DNA sequences in this sample. The gene calls are TRBV19 and TRBJ1-2, with D unresolved. Trimming cost V 1 base and J 2 bases, with 5 bases left between them. The CDR3 is made up of 13 amino acids. Germline assignment: CDR1 LNHDA and CDR2 SQIVND (reference sequence). The CDR3 here is CASSIGRNYGYTF. CDR3 DNA sequence: TGTGCCAGTAGTATAGGCAGGAACTATGGCTACACCTTC.

This clone appeared once. The rearrangement uses TRBV9 and TRBJ1-1, with D possibly being TRBD1 (6 bases). Trimming shortened V by 2 bases and J by 4 bases, and 15 bases separated the two germline ends. Germline CDR1 reads SGDLS; CDR2 reads YYNGEE. This CDR3 comprises 15 residues. In DNA form, the CDR3 reads TGTGCCAGCAGCGTGGGGTCGGGGGGCGGCACTGAAGCTTTCTTT. It yields the protein CASSVGSGGGTEAFF.

The DNA for the CDR3 is TGTGCCAGCAGCCGAATATCAGACTCTATCACTGGCTACACCTTC. It codes for CASSRISDSITGYTF. The chain combines TRBV14 with TRBJ1-2; D gene uncertain. Germline lookup yields CDR1 SGHDN and CDR2 FVKESK. V dropped 4 bases and J dropped 7 bases, with 19 bases sitting between them. The CDR3 covers 15 residues.

The gene calls are TRBV6-6 and TRBJ1-1; D is unclear. Per germline, CDR1 MNHNY and CDR2 SVGAGI (reference sequence). The CDR3 contains 15 residues. The ends were cut back, 6 bases at V and 3 bases at J, with 17 bases in the middle. As DNA, the CDR3 is TGTGCCAGCAGATCCCGACCGACTAGGGACACTGAAGCTTTCTTT. It specifies CASRSRPTRDTEAFF.

The rearrangement uses TRBV19 and TRBJ1-1, with D maybe TRBD1 (6 bases). The V end lost 3 bases, the J end lost 8 bases, and 13 bases lay between the germline ends. Germline V gene sequence: CDR1 LNHDA, CDR2 SQIVND (reference sequence). The CDR3 is 13 residues long. The CDR3, as DNA: TGTGCCAGTAGTATGACGGGGGCGCAAGAAGCTTTCTTT. This encodes CASSMTGAQEAFF.

This clone has just a few counts. The chain is built from TRBV6-2 or TRBV6-3 and TRBJ1-1; tentatively, D is TRBD1 (5 bases). CDR3 length: 14 amino acids. Trimming cost V 1 base and J 8 bases, with 14 bases left between them. Looked up from germline, CDR1 is MNHEY and CDR2 is SVGEGT. Here the CDR3 DNA reads TGTGCCAGCAGTTACTTGGGACTCAGGACCGAAGCTTTCTTT. Translated: CASSYLGLRTEAFF.

This chain uses TRBV5-1 with TRBJ2-1; unclear D gene. The CDR3 runs 13 residues. V lost 0 bases and J 3 bases, leaving 4 bases between the germline ends. In germline, CDR1 is SGHRS, CDR2 YFSETQ. The CDR3 is CASSLGNYNEQFF. The CDR3 coding sequence is TGCGCCAGCAGCTTGGGCAACTACAATGAGCAGTTCTTC.

This chain links TRBV28 with TRBJ2-6; no reliable D call. Germline CDR1 is MDHEN and CDR2 is SYDVKM. V lost 7 bases, J lost 0 bases, and 4 bases lay in between. The CDR3 has 13 residues. CDR3 in amino acids: CASTYSGANVLTF. CDR3 in DNA: TGTGCCAGCACTTACTCTGGGGCCAACGTCCTGACTTTC.

This clone was detected only once. The chain recombines TRBV10-1 with TRBJ1-1; D is unclear. Trimming took off 7 bases at V and 4 bases at J, with 16 bases between the two ends. This CDR3 region has 14 residues. Germline assignment: CDR1 WNHNN and CDR2 SYGVQD (reference sequence). The CDR3 reads CASKNNVDSTEAFF. The CDR3 DNA follows: TGCGCCAGCAAAAACAACGTTGATTCCACTGAAGCTTTCTTT.

The J gene is TRBJ2-7, the V gene TRBV5-6; D gene ambiguous. Trimming left V 0 bases short and J 3 bases short, with 7 bases between. Germline V gene sequence: CDR1 SGHDT, CDR2 YYEEEE. CDR3 length: 13 residues. The CDR3 region is CASSLGSGYEQYF. Written as DNA, the CDR3 is TGTGCCAGCAGCTTGGGGTCGGGCTACGAGCAGTACTTC.

The rearrangement uses TRBV6-6 and TRBJ2-7; 8 bases match TRBD1. CDR3 length equals 14 residues. Per germline, CDR1 MNHNY and CDR2 SVGAGI (reference sequence). The V segment lost 0 bases and the J segment 7 bases; nucleotides outside the gene matches: 5. The CDR3 sequence is CASSYSQGAGEQYV. CDR3 DNA sequence: TGTGCCAGCAGTTACTCCCAGGGGGCGGGTGAGCAGTACGTC.

With regard to this clone: The identical CDR3 is also encoded by other nucleotide sequences in the sample. The chain has TRBV9 and TRBJ2-3; D gene unclear. The germline V gene encodes CDR1 SGDLS and CDR2 YYNGEE. The CDR3 has 14 residues. Trimming cost V 2 bases and J 0 bases, with 7 bases left between them. The CDR3, as DNA: TGTGCCAGCAGCGTGCAGGATAGCACAGATACGCAGTATTTT. It yields the protein CASSVQDSTDTQYF.

In its sample, this clone was seen once. The genes are TRBV5-1 and TRBJ2-3; D is possibly TRBD2 (5 bases). Germline V gene data show CDR1 as SGHRS and CDR2 as YFSETQ. V lost 0 bases and J lost 1, with 6 bases in between. The CDR3 spans 14 residues. CDR3 coding DNA: TGCGCCAGCAGCTTGGCGGAGGGCACAGATACGCAGTATTTT. This codes for CASSLAEGTDTQYF.

J is TRBJ2-1 and V is TRBV6-4; 11 nucleotides align to TRBD2. This CDR3 region has 20 residues. Germline V gene data show CDR1 as MRHNA and CDR2 as SNTAGT. J gave up 5 bases and V 4 bases, and 19 bases lay outside the gene matches. CDR3 nucleotide sequence: TGTGCCAGCAGTGGGAAACTGGGGAATCTAGCGGGAGGAGGAAACAATGAGCAGTTCTTC. It specifies CASSGKLGNLAGGGNNEQFF.

J is TRBJ1-1 and V is TRBV6-5; TRBD1 aligns across 8 bases. CDR3 length: 14 residues. CDR1 and CDR2 from the germline V gene are MNHEY and SVGAGI. V shed 7 bases, J shed 5 bases, and the junction held 9 bases outside the gene matches. The CDR3 sequence: CASNLGQGRTEAFF. CDR3 in DNA: TGTGCCAGCAATCTCGGACAGGGTCGGACTGAAGCTTTCTTT.

This chain connects TRBV21-1 to TRBJ2-1; the table's D call of TRBD2 was not tested on the DNA. TRBV21-1 counts as a pseudogene. The CDR3 loop spans 19 amino acids. This chain's CDR3 is CASLEETSGRTSSYNEQFF. CDR3 nucleotides: TGTGCCAGCCTAGAGGAGACTAGCGGGAGGACCTCCTCCTACAATGAGCAGTTCTTC.

This rearrangement joins TRBV12-1 to TRBJ2-3; the table's D call, TRBD1, was not checked against the DNA. TRBV12-1 counts as a pseudogene. The CDR3 length is 17 residues. The CDR3 bases are TGTGCCAGCAGCTCCCCCAGACAGCGACTTAGCACAGATACGCAGTATTTT. Its translation: CASSSPRQRLSTDTQYF.

The gene calls are TRBV13 and TRBJ1-1, with no clear D. CDR1 and CDR2 from the germline V gene are PRHDT and FYEKMQ (reference sequence). The CDR3 runs to 12 residues. With 6 bases removed from V and 1 base from J, the gap between germline ends came to 6 bases. CDR3 in amino acids: CASSFRNTEAFF. The CDR3, as DNA: TGTGCCAGCAGTTTTCGGAACACTGAAGCTTTCTTT.

This chain joins TRBV2 and TRBJ1-6; perhaps TRBD1 as D (5 bases). The CDR3 runs to 15 residues. V was cut by 7 bases and J by 8 bases, with 18 bases left in between. Per germline, CDR1 SNHLY and CDR2 FYNNEI. The CDR3 DNA follows: TGTGCCAGCATAGCAGCAGCAGGGATTCATTCACCCCTCCACTTT. Protein product: CASIAAAGIHSPLHF.